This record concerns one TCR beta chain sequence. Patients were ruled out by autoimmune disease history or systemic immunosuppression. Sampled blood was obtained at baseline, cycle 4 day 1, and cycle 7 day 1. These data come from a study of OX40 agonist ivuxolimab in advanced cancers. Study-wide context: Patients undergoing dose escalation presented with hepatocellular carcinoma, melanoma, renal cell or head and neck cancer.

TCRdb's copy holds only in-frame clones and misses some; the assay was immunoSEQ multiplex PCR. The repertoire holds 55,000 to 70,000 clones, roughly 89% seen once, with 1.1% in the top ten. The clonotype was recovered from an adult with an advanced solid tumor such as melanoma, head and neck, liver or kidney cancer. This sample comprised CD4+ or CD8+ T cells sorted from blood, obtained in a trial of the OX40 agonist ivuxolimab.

The CDR3 DNA reads as TGTGCCAGCAGCCAGACCATGAATCAGCCCCAGCATTTT. Translation: CASSQTMNQPQHF. The rearrangement joins TRBV6-1 to TRBJ1-5, with unresolved D. Germline-derived CDR1 and CDR2 are MNHNS and SASEGT. This CDR3 region has 13 residues. Trimming removed 6 bases at V and 4 bases at J, with 10 bases between.